This entry lists 8 T cell receptor beta chains sequenced from one sample in a study of cytomegalovirus exposure and HLA in healthy donors. The primer mix had 60 Vbeta and 13 Jbeta primers. Only in-frame clones appear in the TCRdb table, and some are missing; sequencing was by immunoSEQ multiplex PCR. This table has under 200,000 clones, approximately 77% appearing once. The sequenced sample was PBMCs. The receptors come from a male donor in good health and CMV-seropositive.

The chain recombines TRBV19 with TRBJ2-5; 14 bases are shared with TRBD2. The V and J ends lost 5 bases and 9 bases, in that order; junction bases with no gene match: 5. The length of the CDR3 is 14 residues. Germline CDR1 is LNHDA and CDR2 is SQIVND (reference sequence). DNA for the CDR3: TGTGCCAGTAGTGGACTAGCGGGGGGAACGGCCCAGTACTTC. It translates to CASSGLAGGTAQYF.

The V and J genes are TRBV7-2 and TRBJ1-2, with unresolved D. CDR1 is SGHTA, CDR2 FQGNSA, per germline. The CDR3 is made up of 12 amino acids. V was cut by 1 base and J by 8 bases, with 8 bases left in between. CDR3 bases: TGTGCCAGCAGCTTAGTCAACGGGGGCTACACCTTC. It yields the protein CASSLVNGGYTF. The whole variable domain, remainder taken from reference TRBV7-2 and TRBJ1-2, is GAGVSQSPSNKVTEKGKDVELRCDPISGHTALYWYRQSLGQGLEFLIYFQGNSAPDKSGLPSDRFSAERTGGSVSTLTIQRTQQEDSAVYLCASSLVNGGYTFGSGTRLTVV.

The V and J genes are TRBV6-5 and TRBJ2-1; 9 bases map to TRBD1. Trimming at V came to 6 bases and at J to 6 bases, leaving 6 bases not matched to a gene. This CDR3 has 14 amino acids. Germline-derived CDR1 and CDR2 are MNHEY and SVGAGI. This CDR3 is CASSRTGVPNEQFF. The CDR3 region has the DNA TGTGCCAGCAGCCGGACAGGGGTTCCCAATGAGCAGTTCTTC.

There are a few counts of this clone. This chain's CDR3 is CASSYSGGGAPEAFF. CDR3 sequence (DNA): TGTGCCAGCAGTTACTCGGGGGGGGGCGCGCCTGAAGCTTTCTTT. The V gene is TRBV6-5, the J gene TRBJ1-1; possibly TRBD1 for D (6 bases). Germline V gives CDR1 MNHEY, CDR2 SVGAGI. V was trimmed by 0 bases and J by 6 bases, leaving 14 bases between them. The CDR3 loop spans 15 amino acids.

This chain links TRBV9 with TRBJ2-3; 9 bases map to TRBD2. Looked up from germline, CDR1 is SGDLS and CDR2 is YYNGEE. CDR3 length: 15 residues. V dropped 3 bases and J dropped 2; count of bases not matched to a gene: 4. The CDR3 loop is CASSERGDYTDTQYF. The CDR3 DNA follows: TGTGCCAGCAGCGAGCGGGGGGATTACACAGATACGCAGTATTTT.

This clone was seen a few times. J is TRBJ2-7 and V is TRBV7-9; tentatively, D is TRBD2 (7 bases). There are 15 residues in the CDR3. Germline values: CDR1 SEHNR, CDR2 FQNEAQ (reference sequence). The V end was cut by 6 bases, the J end by 0 bases, with 15 bases between. DNA of the CDR3: TGTGCCAGCAGGCAAGCGGGACAAGTCTCCTACGAGCAGTACTTC. Protein sequence: CASRQAGQVSYEQYF.

The genes are TRBV5-8 and TRBJ1-1, with 7 bases identical to TRBD1. Per germline, CDR1 SGHTS and CDR2 YDEGEE. The CDR3 loop spans 15 amino acids. V shed 4 bases, J shed 1 base, and the junction held 7 bases outside the gene matches. The DNA for the CDR3 is TGTGCCAGCAGCACAAGGGGACAGTCGAACACTGAAGCTTTCTTT. Encoded protein: CASSTRGQSNTEAFF.

The chain couples TRBV5-6 to TRBJ1-1, with a tentative D call TRBD1 (5 bases). The CDR3 is 14 amino acids. CDR1 is SGHDT and CDR2 is YYEEEE in the germline V gene. Trimming shortened V by 3 bases and J by 3 bases, and 12 bases separated the two germline ends. CDR3 nucleotide sequence: TGTGCCAGCAGCTCAGGGTTTGGGTACACTGAAGCTTTCTTT. It yields the protein CASSSGFGYTEAFF.